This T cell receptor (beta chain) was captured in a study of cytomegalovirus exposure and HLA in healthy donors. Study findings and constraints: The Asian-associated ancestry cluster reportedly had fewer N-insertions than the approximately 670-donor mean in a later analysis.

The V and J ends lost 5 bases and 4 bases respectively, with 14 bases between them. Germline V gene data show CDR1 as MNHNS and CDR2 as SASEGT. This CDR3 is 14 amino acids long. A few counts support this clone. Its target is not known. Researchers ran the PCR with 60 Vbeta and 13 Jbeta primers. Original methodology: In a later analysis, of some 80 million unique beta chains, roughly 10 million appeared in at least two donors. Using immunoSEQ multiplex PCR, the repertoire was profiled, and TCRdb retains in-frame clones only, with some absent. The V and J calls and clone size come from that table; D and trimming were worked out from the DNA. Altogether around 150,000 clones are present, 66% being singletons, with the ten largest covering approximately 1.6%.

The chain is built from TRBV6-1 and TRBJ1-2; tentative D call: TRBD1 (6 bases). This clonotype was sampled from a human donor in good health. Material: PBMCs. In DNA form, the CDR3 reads TGTGCCAGCAGTAAACTAGACAGGCTCTATGGCTACACCTTC. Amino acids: CASSKLDRLYGYTF.